This T cell receptor (beta chain) is from a study of neoadjuvant anti-PD-1 for oral cavity cancer. Trimming stripped 4 bases from V and 8 bases from J, with 14 bases between. CDR3 length: 13 residues. Germline values: CDR1 MNHEY, CDR2 SVGAGI. Generated by immunoSEQ multiplex PCR, the TCRdb table keeps only in-frame clones and is missing some. The data contain about 7,200 clones, 50% to 65% of them singletons. The source was tumor tissue, collected before nivolumab (anti-PD-1) treatment. This clonotype was sampled from a person aged 40-85 years with oral cavity squamous cell carcinoma. This chain uses TRBV6-5 with TRBJ1-2, with D perhaps TRBD1 (6 bases). DNA of the CDR3: TGTGCCAGCAGTTTGGAGGGACACCCCGGCTACACCTTC. This translates into CASSLEGHPGYTF.